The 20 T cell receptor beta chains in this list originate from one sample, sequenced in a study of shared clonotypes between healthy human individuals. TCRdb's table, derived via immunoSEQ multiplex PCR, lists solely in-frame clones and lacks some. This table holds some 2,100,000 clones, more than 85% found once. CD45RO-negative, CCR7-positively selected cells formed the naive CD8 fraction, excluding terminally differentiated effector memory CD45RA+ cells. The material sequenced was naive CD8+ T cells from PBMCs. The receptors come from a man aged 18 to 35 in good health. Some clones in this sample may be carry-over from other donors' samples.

The CDR3 nucleotides are TGTGCCAGTAGTATAGATGTTCGGTATAGCTATCATGTGCCCCAGCATTTT. Translated, it gives CASSIDVRYSYHVPQHF. This chain uses TRBV19 with TRBJ1-5; no definite D call. The CDR3 runs to 17 residues. The germline V and J ends were trimmed by 0 bases and 9 bases, with 21 bases remaining between them. CDR1 is LNHDA and CDR2 is SQIVND in the germline V gene (reference sequence).

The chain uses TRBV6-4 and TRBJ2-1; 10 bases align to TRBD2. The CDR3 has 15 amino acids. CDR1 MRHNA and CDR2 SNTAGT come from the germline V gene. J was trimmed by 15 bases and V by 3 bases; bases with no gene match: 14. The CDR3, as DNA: TGTGCCAGCAGTGAACTCGTAGGTAGCGGGAGGCCACGGTTCTTC. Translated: CASSELVGSGRPRFF.

In DNA form, the CDR3 reads TGTGCCAGCAGCTCCAACCCCGGGACAGCGATGAACACTGAAGCTTTCTTT. Protein product: CASSSNPGTAMNTEAFF. The chain carries TRBV7-9 and TRBJ1-1; 7 nucleotides line up with TRBD1. Per the germline V gene, CDR1 is SEHNR and CDR2 is FQNEAQ (reference sequence). This CDR3 is 17 amino acids long. V lost 4 bases, J lost 0 bases, and 11 bases stayed unmatched.

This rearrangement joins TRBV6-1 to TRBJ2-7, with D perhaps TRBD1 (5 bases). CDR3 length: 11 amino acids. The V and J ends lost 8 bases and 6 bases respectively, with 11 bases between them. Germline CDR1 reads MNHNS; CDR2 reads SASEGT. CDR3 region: CASFQGSEQYF. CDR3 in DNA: TGTGCCAGCTTCCAGGGATCCGAGCAGTACTTC.

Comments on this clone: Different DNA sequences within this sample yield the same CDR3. CDR3 residues: CASSPGNEQFF. The CDR3 DNA is TGTGCCAGCAGTCCAGGGAATGAGCAGTTCTTC. The chain links TRBV27 to TRBJ2-1; a weak D match, TRBD1 (5 bases). The CDR3 contains 11 residues. Between the trimmed V and J ends, which lost 5 bases and 7 bases, there was a span of 6 bases. Germline V CDR1 and CDR2: MNHEY, SMNVEV (reference sequence).

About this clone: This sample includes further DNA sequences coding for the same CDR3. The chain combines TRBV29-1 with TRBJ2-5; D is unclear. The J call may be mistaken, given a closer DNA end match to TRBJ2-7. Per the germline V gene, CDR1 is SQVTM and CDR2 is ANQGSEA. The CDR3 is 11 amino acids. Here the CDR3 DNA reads TGCAGCGTTGGTAGTTCCTACGAGCAGTACTTC. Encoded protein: CSVGSSYEQYF.

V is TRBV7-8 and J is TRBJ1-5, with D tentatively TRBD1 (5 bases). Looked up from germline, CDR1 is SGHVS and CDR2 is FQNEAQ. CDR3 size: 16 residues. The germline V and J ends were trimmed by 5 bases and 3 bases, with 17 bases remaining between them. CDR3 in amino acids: CASSVTGTGINQPQHF. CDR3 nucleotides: TGTGCCAGCAGCGTCACCGGGACGGGGATCAATCAGCCCCAGCATTTT.

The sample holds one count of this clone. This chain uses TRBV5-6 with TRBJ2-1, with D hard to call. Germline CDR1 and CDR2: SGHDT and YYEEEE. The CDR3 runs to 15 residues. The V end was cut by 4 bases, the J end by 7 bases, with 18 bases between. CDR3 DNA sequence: TGTGCCAGCAGCGGTGGACCCCAATTGTCTAATGAGCAGTTCTTC. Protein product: CASSGGPQLSNEQFF.

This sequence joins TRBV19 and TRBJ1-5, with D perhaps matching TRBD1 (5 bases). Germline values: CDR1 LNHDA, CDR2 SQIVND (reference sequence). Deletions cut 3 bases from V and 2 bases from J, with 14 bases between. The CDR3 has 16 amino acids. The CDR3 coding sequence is TGTGCCAGTAGTATCCAGGTGAGGGGTGGCAATCAGCCCCAGCATTTT. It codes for CASSIQVRGGNQPQHF.

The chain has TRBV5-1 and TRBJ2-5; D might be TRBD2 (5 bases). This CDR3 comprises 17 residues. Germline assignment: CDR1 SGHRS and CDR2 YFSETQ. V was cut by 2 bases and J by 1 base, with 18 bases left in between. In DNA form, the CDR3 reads TGCGCCAGCAGCTTTTTGGGAGCCCCGCTAGTCCAAGAGACCCAGTACTTC. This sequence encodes CASSFLGAPLVQETQYF. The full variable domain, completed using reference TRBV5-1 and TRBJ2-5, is KAGVTQTPRYLIKTRGQQVTLSCSPISGHRSVSWYQQTPGQGLQFLFEYFSETQRNKGNFPGRFSGRQFSNSRSEMNVSTLELGDSALYLCASSFLGAPLVQETQYFGPGTRLLVL.

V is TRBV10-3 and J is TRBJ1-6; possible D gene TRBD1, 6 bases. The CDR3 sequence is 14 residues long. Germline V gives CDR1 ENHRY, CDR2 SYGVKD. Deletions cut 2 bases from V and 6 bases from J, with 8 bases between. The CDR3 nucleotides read TGTGCCATCAGTGAGACAGGGATTAATTCACCCCTCCACTTT. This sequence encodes CAISETGINSPLHF.

In nucleotides, the CDR3 is TGTGCCAGCAGTGACGGCCGTTGGGAGACCCAGTACTTC. Its translation is CASSDGRWETQYF. The chain has TRBV25-1 and TRBJ2-5, with D hard to call. The CDR3 has 13 amino acids. The germline gives CDR1 MGHDK, CDR2 SYGVNS. V shed 3 bases and J shed 5 bases, with 10 bases lying between them.

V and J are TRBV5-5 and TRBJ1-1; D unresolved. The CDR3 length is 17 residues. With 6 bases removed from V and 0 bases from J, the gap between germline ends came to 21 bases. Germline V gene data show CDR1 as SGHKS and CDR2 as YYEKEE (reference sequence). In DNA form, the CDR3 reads TGTGCCAGCACCCCCCGTGGCACTAGGCCCATGAACACTGAAGCTTTCTTT. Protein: CASTPRGTRPMNTEAFF.

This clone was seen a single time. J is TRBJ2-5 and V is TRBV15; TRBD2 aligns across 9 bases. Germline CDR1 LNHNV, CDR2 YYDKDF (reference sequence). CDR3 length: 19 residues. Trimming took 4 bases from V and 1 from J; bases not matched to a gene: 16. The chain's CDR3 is CATSTRTFTSGHPQETQYF. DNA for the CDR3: TGTGCCACCAGCACCAGGACCTTTACTAGCGGGCATCCCCAAGAGACCCAGTACTTC. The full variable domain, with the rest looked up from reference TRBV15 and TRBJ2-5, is DAMVIQNPRYQVTQFGKPVTLSCSQTLNHNVMYWYQQKSSQAPKLLFHYYDKDFNNEADTPDNFQSRRPNTSFCFLDIRSPGLGDTAMYLCATSTRTFTSGHPQETQYFGPGTRLLVL.

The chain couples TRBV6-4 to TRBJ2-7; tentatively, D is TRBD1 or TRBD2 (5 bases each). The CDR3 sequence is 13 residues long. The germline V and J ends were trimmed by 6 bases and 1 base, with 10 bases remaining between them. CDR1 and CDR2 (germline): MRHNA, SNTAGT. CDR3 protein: CASSAWGSYEQYF. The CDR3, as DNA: TGTGCCAGCAGCGCCTGGGGGTCCTACGAGCAGTACTTC.

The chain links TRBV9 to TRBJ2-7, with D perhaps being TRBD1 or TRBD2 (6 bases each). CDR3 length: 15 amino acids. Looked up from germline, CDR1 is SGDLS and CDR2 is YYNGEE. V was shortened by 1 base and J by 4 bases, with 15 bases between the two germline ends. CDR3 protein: CASSVSLEGGYEQYF. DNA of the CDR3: TGTGCCAGCAGCGTATCCTTGGAGGGGGGTTACGAGCAGTACTTC.

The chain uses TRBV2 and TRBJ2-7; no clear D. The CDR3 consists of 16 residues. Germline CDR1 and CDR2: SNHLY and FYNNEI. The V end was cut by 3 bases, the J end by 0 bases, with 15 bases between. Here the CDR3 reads CASSDFGSRSSYEQYF. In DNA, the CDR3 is TGTGCCAGCAGTGATTTCGGCAGCAGAAGCTCCTACGAGCAGTACTTC.

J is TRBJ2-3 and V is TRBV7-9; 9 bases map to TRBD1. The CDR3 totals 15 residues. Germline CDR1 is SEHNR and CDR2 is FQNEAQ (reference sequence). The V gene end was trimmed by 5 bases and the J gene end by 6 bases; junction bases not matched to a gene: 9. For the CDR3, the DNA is TGTGCCAGCAGCCGAATACAGGGGGCACTGGATACGCAGTATTTT. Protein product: CASSRIQGALDTQYF.

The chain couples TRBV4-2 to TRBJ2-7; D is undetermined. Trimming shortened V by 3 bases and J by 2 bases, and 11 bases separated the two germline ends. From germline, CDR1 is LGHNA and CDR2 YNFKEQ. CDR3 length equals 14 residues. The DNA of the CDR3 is TGTGCCAGCAGCCACACCGGCGTGCCCTACGAGCAGTACTTC. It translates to CASSHTGVPYEQYF.

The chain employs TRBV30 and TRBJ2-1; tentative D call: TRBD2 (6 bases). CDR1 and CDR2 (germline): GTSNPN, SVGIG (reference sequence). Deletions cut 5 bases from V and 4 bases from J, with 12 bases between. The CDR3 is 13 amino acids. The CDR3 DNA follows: TGTGCCTGGGCCCGGGACTCTTACAATGAGCAGTTCTTC. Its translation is CAWARDSYNEQFF.